The 32 T cell receptor beta chains presented below share a single source sample, sequenced in a study of T-cell reconstitution after alpha-beta-depleted transplantation in children. Using unique molecular identifiers, the investigators prepared the TCRbeta library. TCRdb redid the calling of the PCR reads with MiXCR, one entry per CDR3 protein. The sample lists roughly 200,000 distinct CDR3 sequences, about 8.4% occurring once. Sequences were derived from PBMCs, mostly from graft donor cells, sampled 360 days after TCRalphabeta/CD19-depleted stem cell transplant. All receptors derive from a male patient aged 2-10 years who had a stem cell transplant for acute myeloid leukemia, so the T cells may come from the graft donor.

The chain has TRBV11-2 and TRBJ2-2; D call uncertain. V lost 0 bases and J 6 bases, leaving 8 bases between the germline ends. The CDR3 loop spans 14 amino acids. Germline-derived CDR1 and CDR2 are SGHAT and FQNNGV. Here the CDR3 reads CASSLDHWSGELFF. CDR3 DNA: TGTGCCAGCAGCTTAGATCACTGGTCCGGGGAGCTGTTTTTT. The whole variable domain, remainder taken from reference TRBV11-2 and TRBJ2-2, is EAGVAQSPRYKIIEKRQSVAFWCNPISGHATLYWYQQILGQGPKLLIQFQNNGVVDDSQLPKDRFSAERLKGVDSTLKIQPAKLEDSAVYLCASSLDHWSGELFFGEGSRLTVL.

The sample holds many counts of this clonotype. The rearrangement uses TRBV5-6 and TRBJ1-1; tentative D call: TRBD1 (6 bases). The V end lost 4 bases, the J end lost 6 bases, and 10 bases lay between the germline ends. The CDR3 extends over 12 amino acids. The germline gives CDR1 SGHDT, CDR2 YYEEEE. CDR3 loop: CASSIRGAEAFF. Written as DNA, the CDR3 is TGTGCCAGCAGCATCAGGGGCGCTGAAGCTTTCTTT.

Ten or more counts support this clonotype. This sequence joins TRBV20-1 and TRBJ2-7, with 8 bases that match TRBD1. The CDR3 loop spans 13 amino acids. Germline V gene data show CDR1 as DFQATT and CDR2 as SNEGSKA (reference sequence). J was trimmed by 6 bases and V by 5 bases; bases with no gene match: 9. CDR3: CSAQRTGSSEQYF. The CDR3 region has the DNA TGCAGTGCTCAGCGGACAGGGAGCTCCGAGCAGTACTTC.

The chain joins TRBV29-1 to TRBJ2-7; D unresolved. The CDR3 runs to 11 residues. Germline V lookup: CDR1 SQVTM, CDR2 ANQGSEA. V lost 5 bases and J lost 3, with 8 bases in between. CDR3 in DNA: TGCAGCGTTATGGTGGGCTACGAGCAGTACGTC. Amino acids: CSVMVGYEQYV.

This clonotype was detected many times. CDR3 sequence reads: CASSDAPANYGYTF. In nucleotides, the CDR3 is TGTGCCAGCAGCGACGCCCCCGCTAACTATGGCTACACCTTC. The chain uses TRBV5-6 and TRBJ1-2; D is unclear. The V gene's germline CDR1 is SGHDT and CDR2 YYEEEE. This CDR3 contains 14 residues. V was clipped by 4 bases and J by 0 bases, with 10 bases between them.

V usage is TRBV3-1 and J usage is TRBJ2-1, with D uncertain. This CDR3 region has 14 residues. The V end was cut by 0 bases, the J end by 4 bases, with 7 bases between. In germline, CDR1 is LGHDT, CDR2 YNNKEL (reference sequence). The CDR3 spells CASSQEGYYNEQFF. The CDR3 DNA reads as TGTGCCAGCAGCCAAGAGGGCTATTACAATGAGCAGTTCTTC.

This clonotype was recorded many times. The genes are TRBV7-9 and TRBJ2-5; 10 bases fit TRBD1. CDR1 and CDR2 (germline): SEHNR, FQNEAQ (reference sequence). This CDR3 is built from 17 residues. V shed 5 bases, J shed 3 bases, and the junction held 12 bases outside the gene matches. The CDR3 nucleotides are TGTGCCAGCAGCCCAGCAATCGGACAGGGGGGAAAAGAGACCCAGTACTTC. Encoded protein: CASSPAIGQGGKETQYF. Combining the CDR3 with reference TRBV7-9 and TRBJ2-5 gives the whole variable domain DTGVSQNPRHKITKRGQNVTFRCDPISEHNRLYWYRQTLGQGPEFLTYFQNEAQLEKSRLLSDRFSAERPKGSFSTLEIQRTEQGDSAMYLCASSPAIGQGGKETQYFGPGTRLLVL.

This chain joins TRBV20-1 and TRBJ2-2; TRBD2 might be the D (5 bases). Trimming shortened V by 7 bases and J by 6 bases, and 18 bases separated the two germline ends. The CDR3 has 14 amino acids. Germline CDR1 and CDR2: DFQATT and SNEGSKA (reference sequence). The CDR3 DNA is TGCAGTGAAACGGCGGGTATTTTAGCCGGGGAGCTGTTTTTT. Translating it yields CSETAGILAGELFF.

This clonotype was counted at least ten times. The chain links TRBV20-1 to TRBJ1-5; TRBD1 is a possible D gene (5 bases). This CDR3 region has 13 residues. Trimming cost V 4 bases and J 2 bases, with 9 bases left between them. Germline lookup yields CDR1 DFQATT and CDR2 SNEGSKA (reference sequence). The CDR3 reads CSANRDGNQPQHF. CDR3 nucleotide sequence: TGCAGTGCTAACCGGGACGGCAATCAGCCCCAGCATTTT.

This chain connects TRBV7-6 to TRBJ2-1; 12 bases align to TRBD2. Germline CDR1 SGHVS, CDR2 FNYEAQ. V shed 2 bases, J shed 3 bases, and the junction held 5 bases outside the gene matches. This CDR3 has 17 residues. For the CDR3, the DNA is TGTGCCAGCAGCTTAAAGACTAGCGGGAGTATCTACAATGAGCAGTTCTTC. Amino acid sequence: CASSLKTSGSIYNEQFF.

This chain uses TRBV29-1 with TRBJ1-2; 10 bases map to TRBD1. Trimming cost V 3 bases and J 6 bases; bases outside gene matches: 13. CDR3 length: 16 residues. From germline, CDR1 is SQVTM and CDR2 ANQGSEA. In DNA form, the CDR3 reads TGCAGCGTTGATAGGGACAGGGGCCGGGGCTATCATGGCTACACCTTC. Translation gives CSVDRDRGRGYHGYTF.

This clonotype was seen many times. This chain joins TRBV29-1 and TRBJ2-1, with D hard to call. This CDR3 spans 10 amino acids. Germline CDR1 reads SQVTM; CDR2 reads ANQGSEA. Trimming took 3 bases from V and 7 from J, leaving 4 bases between them. Here the CDR3 DNA reads TGCAGCGTTGATTTAAATGAGCAGTTCTTC. Residues: CSVDLNEQFF.

The genes are TRBV6-2 or TRBV6-3 and TRBJ2-7; 8 nucleotides agree with TRBD2. CDR1 MNHEY and CDR2 SVGEGT come from the germline V gene. The CDR3 is 15 residues long. J lost 2 bases, V lost 8 bases, and 11 bases had no gene match. This chain's CDR3 is CASSPAGLAAYEQYV. CDR3 nucleotides: TGTGCCAGCTCCCCGGCTGGACTAGCCGCCTACGAGCAGTACGTC.

This clonotype has at least ten counts. The chain combines TRBV20-1 with TRBJ2-3; 11 bases agree with TRBD2. Germline trimming cut 3 bases from V and 4 bases from J; bases unmatched to any gene: 12. CDR3 length equals 17 residues. Germline assignment: CDR1 DFQATT and CDR2 SNEGSKA (reference sequence). The CDR3 region has the DNA TGCAGTGCTAGCGGTCTGCTACTAGCGGGAGAGGCAGATACGCAGTATTTT. It encodes CSASGLLLAGEADTQYF.

This clonotype was recorded many times. V usage is TRBV20-1 and J usage is TRBJ2-2, with D perhaps matching TRBD1 or TRBD2 (5 bases each). Germline V gene data show CDR1 as DFQATT and CDR2 as SNEGSKA (reference sequence). V lost 3 bases and J lost 0, with 8 bases in between. The length of the CDR3 is 14 residues. Written as DNA, the CDR3 is TGCAGTGCTAGTCTGGGGGCGAACACCGGGGAGCTGTTTTTT. Its translation is CSASLGANTGELFF.

This chain uses TRBV20-1 with TRBJ1-5, with a weak D call TRBD1 (5 bases). The germline gives CDR1 DFQATT, CDR2 SNEGSKA (reference sequence). Trimming stripped 5 bases from V and 3 bases from J, with 20 bases between. The CDR3 is 16 residues long. CDR3 DNA: TGCAGTGCTTTAGGTAGGGACGTCAATTTCAATCAGCCCCAGCATTTT. It yields the protein CSALGRDVNFNQPQHF.

This clonotype was counted between two and nine times. The V gene is TRBV6-2 or TRBV6-3, the J gene TRBJ2-4; D possibly corresponds to TRBD2 (5 bases). Per germline, CDR1 MNHEY and CDR2 SVGEGT. Trimming stripped 4 bases from V and 6 bases from J, with 28 bases between. This CDR3 contains 19 residues. The CDR3 loop is CASSWPPRVARSRVNIQYF. The DNA of the CDR3 is TGTGCCAGCAGTTGGCCCCCTCGTGTTGCACGCTCGCGGGTAAACATTCAGTACTTC.

This clonotype showed up many times. V gene TRBV29-1 combines with J gene TRBJ2-3; 14 nucleotides agree with TRBD2. CDR1 SQVTM and CDR2 ANQGSEA come from the germline V gene. This CDR3 contains 15 residues. V dropped 5 bases and J dropped 4; count of bases not matched to a gene: 5. Written as DNA, the CDR3 is TGCAGCGTTCTCGGACTAGCGGGAGGTCCAGATACGCAGTATTTT. It translates to CSVLGLAGGPDTQYF.

The chain recombines TRBV2 with TRBJ2-2, with 10 positions matching TRBD2. Germline CDR1 is SNHLY and CDR2 is FYNNEI. This CDR3 contains 18 residues. Trimming took 1 base from V and 5 from J; bases not matched to a gene: 10. The CDR3 nucleotides read TGTGCCAGCAGTGAAGATGGAAGCGGGAGGGCTCCTACCGGGGAGCTGTTTTTT. It codes for CASSEDGSGRAPTGELFF.

The genes are TRBV12-3 or TRBV12-4 and TRBJ1-2; D might be TRBD1 (6 bases). There are 13 residues in the CDR3. V was shortened by 6 bases and J by 5 bases, with 13 bases between the two germline ends. The CDR3 DNA follows: TGTGCCAGCAGGACAGGTGGTCGGTATGGCTACACCTTC. Encoded protein: CASRTGGRYGYTF.

This clonotype was counted at least ten times. This rearrangement joins TRBV20-1 to TRBJ2-5, with a possible D match to TRBD1 (5 bases). This CDR3 is 14 amino acids long. The germline CDR1 and CDR2 sequences are DFQATT and SNEGSKA (reference sequence). V was shortened by 2 bases and J by 1 base, with 11 bases between the two germline ends. The CDR3 spells CSARSRASQETQYF. As DNA, the CDR3 is TGCAGTGCTAGATCCAGGGCGTCCCAAGAGACCCAGTACTTC.

This sequence joins TRBV4-1 and TRBJ2-7, with 9 positions matching TRBD2. Germline lookup yields CDR1 MGHRA and CDR2 YSYEKL. There are 17 residues in the CDR3. V shed 0 bases and J 4 bases; nucleotides not matched to a gene: 10. CDR3 bases: TGCGCCAGCAGCCAAGATGCCCCGGGACTAGCTTCTTACGAGCAGTACTTC. Translated: CASSQDAPGLASYEQYF.

The J gene is TRBJ2-7, the V gene TRBV20-1, with D hard to call. CDR1 DFQATT and CDR2 SNEGSKA come from the germline V gene (reference sequence). The CDR3 contains 16 residues. V was cut by 3 bases and J by 3 bases, with 21 bases left in between. The CDR3: CSARSLQTEKIYEQYF. The CDR3 nucleotides are TGCAGTGCTAGGAGCCTACAGACGGAGAAAATCTACGAGCAGTACTTC.

The chain links TRBV3-1 to TRBJ1-1; the D is unclear. V was clipped by 0 bases and J by 5 bases, with 7 bases between them. The CDR3 runs 13 residues. In germline, CDR1 is LGHDT, CDR2 YNNKEL (reference sequence). The CDR3 region has the DNA TGTGCCAGCAGCCAAGATGCGGGAACTGAAGCTTTCTTT. This codes for CASSQDAGTEAFF.

This clonotype was seen many times. The J gene is TRBJ1-2, the V gene TRBV9; D is ambiguous. The CDR3 contains 12 residues. V shed 4 bases and J shed 4 bases, with 8 bases lying between them. Germline V gives CDR1 SGDLS, CDR2 YYNGEE. CDR3 DNA: TGTGCCAGCAGCCCCCTGGGCTATGGCTACACCTTC. It specifies CASSPLGYGYTF.

The chain joins TRBV20-1 to TRBJ2-4; D ambiguous. V lost 5 bases and J lost 2, with 10 bases in between. In germline, CDR1 is DFQATT, CDR2 SNEGSKA (reference sequence). The CDR3 sequence is 13 residues long. CDR3 residues: CSALTWTKNIQYF. Written as DNA, the CDR3 is TGCAGTGCTCTGACTTGGACCAAAAACATTCAGTACTTC.

This clonotype was observed a handful of times. The chain has TRBV5-1 and TRBJ2-1; D perhaps matches TRBD2 (7 bases). The CDR3 length is 17 residues. The germline V and J ends were trimmed by 0 bases and 0 bases, with 13 bases remaining between them. Germline CDR1 reads SGHRS; CDR2 reads YFSETQ. The CDR3 DNA reads as TGCGCCAGCAGCTTGGCCCAAGGGGGGGGCTCCTACAATGAGCAGTTCTTC. Translation: CASSLAQGGGSYNEQFF.

This clonotype was counted ten times or more. The chain uses TRBV5-1 and TRBJ2-1; 8 nucleotides line up with TRBD2. This CDR3 has 16 amino acids. The germline CDR1 and CDR2 sequences are SGHRS and YFSETQ. V shed 2 bases and J 5 bases; nucleotides not matched to a gene: 9. The CDR3 DNA reads TGCGCCAGCAGCTTTAACCCGGGACTAGGAGACAATGAGCAGTTCTTC. Translation gives CASSFNPGLGDNEQFF.

This clonotype came up once. The gene calls are TRBV12-3 or TRBV12-4 and TRBJ1-1; TRBD1 might be the D (5 bases). V was trimmed by 6 bases and J by 0 bases, leaving 8 bases between them. The CDR3 is 13 residues long. CDR3 coding DNA: TGTGCCAGCAGCGGGGGGGTGAACACTGAAGCTTTCTTT. Its protein product is CASSGGVNTEAFF.

This clonotype was counted at least ten times. This rearrangement joins TRBV7-8 to TRBJ2-4, with D unclear. Trimming took off 2 bases at V and 0 bases at J, with 14 bases between the two ends. In germline, CDR1 is SGHVS, CDR2 FQNEAQ. The CDR3 has 17 amino acids. The DNA of the CDR3 is TGTGCCAGCAGCTTACGCTCGAAAGTTCTAGCCAAAAACATTCAGTACTTC. The encoded protein is CASSLRSKVLAKNIQYF. Using reference TRBV7-8 and TRBJ2-4 for the parts outside the CDR3, the full variable domain is GAGVSQSPRYKVAKRGQDVALRCDPISGHVSLFWYQQALGQGPEFLTYFQNEAQLDKSGLPSDRFFAERPEGSVSTLKIQRTQQEDSAVYLCASSLRSKVLAKNIQYFGAGTRLSVL.

The rearrangement joins TRBV12-3 or TRBV12-4 to TRBJ2-7, with D possibly matching TRBD2 (6 bases). This CDR3 is 13 amino acids long. V was clipped by 4 bases and J by 3 bases, with 10 bases between them. The CDR3 sequence is CASSSGLIYEQYF. CDR3 DNA sequence: TGTGCCAGCAGTTCGGGACTTATCTACGAGCAGTACTTC.

This clonotype has at least ten counts. The chain has TRBV27 and TRBJ2-4; D remains ambiguous. Germline lookup yields CDR1 MNHEY and CDR2 SMNVEV (reference sequence). The CDR3 length is 14 residues. Trimming removed 9 bases from V and 3 bases from J, with 15 bases in between. In nucleotides, the CDR3 is TGTGCCAGTGTCAAGCTGGATGGCAAAAACATTCAGTACTTC. This encodes CASVKLDGKNIQYF.